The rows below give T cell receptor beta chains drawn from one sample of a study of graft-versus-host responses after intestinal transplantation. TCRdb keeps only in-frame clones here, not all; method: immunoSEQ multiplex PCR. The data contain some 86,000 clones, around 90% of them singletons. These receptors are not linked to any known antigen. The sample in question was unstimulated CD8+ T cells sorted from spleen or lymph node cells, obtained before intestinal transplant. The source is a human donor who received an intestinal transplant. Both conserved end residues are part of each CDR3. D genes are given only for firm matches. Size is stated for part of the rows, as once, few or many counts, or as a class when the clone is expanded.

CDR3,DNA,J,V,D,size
CASSLLGASEQYF,TGTGCCAGCAGTTTATTGGGGGCCTCCGAGCAGTACTTC,TRBJ2-7,TRBV27,NA,NA
CASSYSWAGGYEQYF,TGTGCCAGCAGTTACTCGTGGGCGGGAGGATACGAGCAGTACTTC,TRBJ2-7,TRBV6-5,TRBD2,few
CAWRGGGGDYYEQYF,TGTGCCTGGAGGGGGGGAGGCGGGGACTACTACGAGCAGTACTTC,TRBJ2-7,TRBV30,TRBD2,NA
CASTARPEAFF,TGTGCCAGCACTGCCCGCCCTGAAGCTTTCTTT,TRBJ1-1,TRBV7-9,NA,few
CASSLVEGNEQFF,TGTGCCAGCAGTTTAGTGGAGGGGAATGAGCAGTTCTTC,TRBJ2-1,TRBV28,NA,NA
CASSEGFSGANVLTF,TGTGCCAGCAGTGAAGGGTTCTCTGGGGCCAACGTCCTGACTTTC,TRBJ2-6,TRBV6-8,NA,few
CASSLLGVENIQYF,TGTGCCAGCAGTCTGCTCGGGGTGGAAAACATTCAGTACTTC,TRBJ2-4,TRBV28,NA,NA
CASSLGGNTEAFF,TGTGCCAGCAGCTTGGGTGGGAACACTGAAGCTTTCTTT,TRBJ1-1,TRBV5-4,NA,NA
CASSLVPRRNEKLFF,TGCGCCAGCAGCTTGGTGCCCAGGAGGAATGAAAAACTGTTTTTT,TRBJ1-4,TRBV5-1,NA,NA
CASSQEWGEDYYGYTF,TGCGCCAGCAGCCAAGAGTGGGGGGAAGACTACTATGGCTACACCTTC,TRBJ1-2,TRBV4-1,NA,NA
CARADSRDEQYF,TGTGCCAGGGCCGATTCCAGGGACGAGCAGTACTTC,TRBJ2-7,TRBV2,NA,few
CASSYGVEKTQYF,TGTGCCAGCAGTTACGGAGTGGAGAAGACCCAGTACTTC,TRBJ2-5,TRBV6-5,NA,NA
CASSDWTFQETQYF,TGTGCCAGCAGCGACTGGACTTTCCAAGAGACCCAGTACTTC,TRBJ2-5,TRBV6-1,NA,NA
CASSLAAVPVETQYF,TGTGCCAGCAGCTTGGCTGCAGTACCCGTCGAGACCCAGTACTTC,TRBJ2-5,TRBV5-6,NA,NA
CAAAGSAGELFF,TGTGCCGCTGCCGGATCGGCCGGGGAGCTGTTTTTT,TRBJ2-2,TRBV2,NA,NA
CASSLALVTDTQYF,TGTGCCAGCAGCTTAGCCCTCGTCACAGATACGCAGTATTTT,TRBJ2-3,TRBV13,NA,NA
CASSLFVDFYEQYF,TGCGCCAGCAGCTTGTTCGTAGATTTTTACGAGCAGTACTTC,TRBJ2-7,TRBV5-1,NA,NA
CASSLGLGTGVPWASYNEQFF,TGTGCCAGCAGTTTGGGTCTCGGGACAGGGGTTCCATGGGCCAGCTACAATGAGCAGTTCTTC,TRBJ2-1,TRBV27,TRBD1,NA
CASKPGQRYNSPLHF,TGTGCCAGCAAACCGGGACAGCGTTATAATTCACCCCTCCACTTT,TRBJ1-6,TRBV27,TRBD1,NA
CASSQAPAVSPLHF,TGCGCCAGCAGCCAAGCACCGGCAGTTTCACCCCTCCACTTT,TRBJ1-6,TRBV4-1,NA,NA
CASMAGGAYEQYF,TGTGCCAGCATGGCCGGGGGGGCCTACGAGCAGTACTTC,TRBJ2-7,TRBV27,TRBD2,NA
CASSEVDRGNYGYTF,TGTGCCAGCAGTGAGGTGGACAGGGGAAACTATGGCTACACCTTC,TRBJ1-2,TRBV2,TRBD1,NA
CSVEEGGTHRDYEQYF,TGCAGCGTTGAGGAAGGAGGGACTCACCGGGACTACGAGCAGTACTTC,TRBJ2-7,TRBV29-1,NA,once
CASSPGRGHQPQHF,TGTGCCAGCAGCCCAGGGAGGGGTCATCAGCCCCAGCATTTT,TRBJ1-5,TRBV27,NA,few
CASSLAGGLIDEQFF,TGCGCCAGCAGCTTGGCCGGGGGACTTATCGATGAGCAGTTCTTC,TRBJ2-1,TRBV5-1,NA,NA
CASSLLAGEGNEQFF,TGTGCCAGCAGCTTACTAGCGGGAGAGGGCAATGAGCAGTTCTTC,TRBJ2-1,TRBV7-9,TRBD2,NA
CATLPGSRFYYGYTF,TGTGCCACCCTACCGGGCAGCCGTTTTTACTATGGCTACACCTTC,TRBJ1-2,TRBV2,NA,NA
CASSYSIAVNTGELFF,TGTGCCAGCAGTTACTCGATTGCCGTGAACACCGGGGAGCTGTTTTTT,TRBJ2-2,TRBV6-6,NA,NA
CASSHRTGGTNEKLFF,TGCGCCAGCAGCCATCGGACAGGGGGGACTAATGAAAAACTGTTTTTT,TRBJ1-4,TRBV4-1,TRBD1,NA
CASSPSLSSYNEQFF,TGTGCCAGCAGTCCTAGCCTGAGCTCCTACAATGAGCAGTTCTTC,TRBJ2-1,TRBV6-1,NA,NA
CASSIYESSYNEQFF,TGTGCCAGTAGTATTTACGAAAGCTCCTACAATGAGCAGTTCTTC,TRBJ2-1,TRBV19,NA,NA
CASSSTPLRRQGHYGYTF,TGTGCCAGCAGCTCTACGCCTCTACGGCGACAGGGTCACTATGGCTACACCTTC,TRBJ1-2,TRBV7-9,TRBD1,NA
CASSSPERDSYNEQFF,TGTGCCAGCAGCTCTCCTGAGCGGGACTCCTACAATGAGCAGTTCTTC,TRBJ2-1,TRBV13,TRBD2,once
CASSGGQLNEKLFF,TGTGCCAGCAGTGGGGGGCAACTTAATGAAAAACTGTTTTTT,TRBJ1-4,TRBV2,NA,NA
CASRRTALDEAFF,TGTGCCAGCAGGCGAACCGCCTTGGACGAAGCTTTCTTT,TRBJ1-1,TRBV2,NA,few
CASTSGPNEKLFF,TGTGCCAGCACCTCGGGCCCTAATGAAAAACTGTTTTTT,TRBJ1-4,TRBV13,NA,NA
CASRGASSGNTIYF,TGTGCCAGCCGGGGGGCTAGCTCTGGAAACACCATATATTTT,TRBJ1-3,TRBV6-5,NA,NA
CASSELAGSSYEQYF,TGTGCCAGCAGCGAACTAGCGGGAAGCTCCTACGAGCAGTACTTC,TRBJ2-7,TRBV7-2,TRBD2,NA
CASSQSVRWYGYTF,TGCGCCAGCAGCCAATCGGTACGGTGGTATGGCTACACCTTC,TRBJ1-2,TRBV4-1,NA,NA
CASSYRTSGESTDTQYF,TGTGCCAGCAGCTACAGGACTAGCGGGGAGAGCACAGATACGCAGTATTTT,TRBJ2-3,TRBV13,TRBD2,NA
CASSLRGEASGYGYTF,TGTGCCAGCAGCCTTAGGGGGGAGGCCAGTGGCTATGGCTACACCTTC,TRBJ1-2,TRBV13,NA,NA
CASSFQGRTDTQYF,TGTGCCAGCAGCTTTCAGGGTCGCACAGATACGCAGTATTTT,TRBJ2-3,TRBV5-6,NA,NA
CASRTGVGTEAFF,TGTGCCAGCAGGACAGGGGTAGGCACTGAAGCTTTCTTT,TRBJ1-1,TRBV28,TRBD1,NA
CASSSSTGGAEEKLFF,TGCGCCAGCAGCTCCTCGACAGGGGGCGCGGAGGAAAAACTGTTTTTT,TRBJ1-4,TRBV5-1,TRBD1,NA
CASSLVGSAYEQYF,TGTGCCAGCAGCTTGGTGGGCAGCGCCTACGAGCAGTACTTC,TRBJ2-7,TRBV5-6,NA,NA
CASSQGESPDTQYF,TGCGCCAGCAGCCAAGGTGAGTCTCCGGATACGCAGTATTTT,TRBJ2-3,TRBV4-1,NA,NA
CASSYSPLNTEAFF,TGTGCCAGCAGTTACTCCCCCCTGAACACTGAAGCTTTCTTT,TRBJ1-1,TRBV6-5,NA,few
CASRFWGEALNTEAFF,TGTGCCAGTAGGTTTTGGGGGGAGGCTTTAAACACTGAAGCTTTCTTT,TRBJ1-1,TRBV19,NA,NA
CASSEGTGPQETQYF,TGCGCCAGCAGTGAGGGGACAGGGCCCCAAGAGACCCAGTACTTC,TRBJ2-5,TRBV10-2,TRBD1,NA
CASSLGGGPYQPQHF,TGTGCCAGCAGCTTGGGGGGGGGCCCGTATCAGCCCCAGCATTTT,TRBJ1-5,TRBV5-6,NA,NA
CASSTGTSLYEQYF,TGTGCCAGCAGTACCGGGACTAGCCTCTACGAGCAGTACTTC,TRBJ2-7,TRBV6-1,TRBD2,NA
CASSFPRGGNTGELFF,TGCGCCAGCAGCTTCCCCAGGGGCGGGAACACCGGGGAGCTGTTTTTT,TRBJ2-2,TRBV5-1,NA,NA
CASSSGGLNEQFF,TGCGCCAGCAGCTCCGGGGGGCTCAATGAGCAGTTCTTC,TRBJ2-1,TRBV4-1,NA,NA
CASSLSTGGLSDEQYF,TGTGCCAGCAGTTTAAGTACAGGGGGTTTGTCGGACGAGCAGTACTTC,TRBJ2-7,TRBV27,TRBD1,NA
CASSLGAGMGNIQYF,TGTGCCAGCAGCTTAGGGGCGGGCATGGGAAACATTCAGTACTTC,TRBJ2-4,TRBV11-2,NA,NA
CASSLGPSYEQYF,TGTGCCAGCAGTTTAGGACCCAGCTACGAGCAGTACTTC,TRBJ2-7,TRBV6-1,NA,once
CASSRQYSYEQYF,TGTGCCAGCAGCCGACAGTACAGCTACGAGCAGTACTTC,TRBJ2-7,TRBV7-6,NA,NA
CASSYPGLDSEEQFF,TGTGCCAGCAGTTACCCGGGACTAGACTCAGAGGAGCAGTTCTTC,TRBJ2-1,TRBV6-5,TRBD2,once